A selection of T cell receptor beta chains follows, all from one sample in a study of identical twins. One entry per CDR3 protein, called by TCRdb with MiXCR from the 5' RACE reads. The repertoire holds 500,000 to 550,000 distinct CDR3 sequences, with approximately 20% as singletons. The sample was also linked to a second study, of yellow fever vaccine responses in identical twins.

The sequenced material came from CD4+ T cells sorted from blood. Receptor source: a woman younger than 35 in good health. CDR3s include the opening cysteine and the closing phenylalanine or tryptophan. Each record gives: CDR3 DNA, CDR3 protein, D gene, V gene, J gene, clone size. The D gene is left open where the match is weak. Not all rows give a size; the values are once, few, many and, for expanded clones, a class.

CDR3 DNA: TGTGCCAGCAGCTTGTCGGGGGGAGTTAAGAACACTGAAGCTTTCTTT; CDR3 protein: CASSLSGGVKNTEAFF; D gene: .; V gene: TRBV11-1; J gene: TRBJ1-1; clone size: .
CDR3 DNA: TGCGCCAGCAGCTCAGGGCACTCCTACAATGAGCAGTTCTTC; CDR3 protein: CASSSGHSYNEQFF; D gene: .; V gene: TRBV5-1; J gene: TRBJ2-1; clone size: .
CDR3 DNA: TGTGCCAGCAAGCTCAGTGGCAGCAACAATCAGCCCCAGCATTTT; CDR3 protein: CASKLSGSNNQPQHF; D gene: .; V gene: TRBV12-3/TRBV12-4; J gene: TRBJ1-5; clone size: .
CDR3 DNA: TGCAGTGCTAGAGACGAGCGGCGATCCACAGATACGCAGTATTTT; CDR3 protein: CSARDERRSTDTQYF; D gene: .; V gene: TRBV20-1; J gene: TRBJ2-3; clone size: .
CDR3 DNA: TGCGCCAGCAGCTCTATGACAGTCCCCTCCTACGAGCAGTACTTC; CDR3 protein: CASSSMTVPSYEQYF; D gene: .; V gene: TRBV5-1; J gene: TRBJ2-7; clone size: few
CDR3 DNA: TGTGCCAGCAGTTCCCTAGGGGCGGGAGGGGAGACCCAGTACTTC; CDR3 protein: CASSSLGAGGETQYF; D gene: TRBD2; V gene: TRBV27; J gene: TRBJ2-5; clone size: .
CDR3 DNA: TGTGCCAGCAGGGGTCCCGTAACAAACAATGAGCAGCTCTTC; CDR3 protein: CASRGPVTNNEQLF; D gene: .; V gene: TRBV6-2/TRBV6-3; J gene: TRBJ2-1; clone size: .
CDR3 DNA: TGCGCCAGCAGTGAATGGGACAGGGGGAATGAGCAGTTCTTC; CDR3 protein: CASSEWDRGNEQFF; D gene: TRBD1; V gene: TRBV10-1; J gene: TRBJ2-1; clone size: few
CDR3 DNA: TGTGCCAGCAGTTCCTCTCAGCGGGGGGGCCTCCTCACGCGAAAAGAGACCCAGTACTTC; CDR3 protein: CASSSSQRGGLLTRKETQYF; D gene: TRBD2; V gene: TRBV12-3/TRBV12-4; J gene: TRBJ2-5; clone size: .
CDR3 DNA: TGTGCCAGCAGTTTGGGGACCGGGAGATCCGGGGAGCTGTTTTTT; CDR3 protein: CASSLGTGRSGELFF; D gene: .; V gene: TRBV28; J gene: TRBJ2-2; clone size: .
CDR3 DNA: TGTGCCAGCGGGGACAGGGCGGAAGGTTTAGGCTACACCTTC; CDR3 protein: CASGDRAEGLGYTF; D gene: TRBD1; V gene: TRBV2; J gene: TRBJ1-2; clone size: .
CDR3 DNA: TGTGCCAGCAGGGTCGGGCAGAACACCGGGGAGCTGTTTTTT; CDR3 protein: CASRVGQNTGELFF; D gene: .; V gene: TRBV7-9; J gene: TRBJ2-2; clone size: once
CDR3 DNA: TGCGCCAGCAGCTCAACGACAGGGGTAAACACTGAAGCTTTCTTT; CDR3 protein: CASSSTTGVNTEAFF; D gene: TRBD1; V gene: TRBV5-1; J gene: TRBJ1-1; clone size: few
CDR3 DNA: TGCGCCAGCGGGAGAAACAGTCCCTCCGAGCAGTACTTC; CDR3 protein: CASGRNSPSEQYF; D gene: .; V gene: TRBV5-1; J gene: TRBJ2-7; clone size: many
CDR3 DNA: TGCGCCAGCAGCTCAGACAGGGTATTATACGAGCAGTACTTC; CDR3 protein: CASSSDRVLYEQYF; D gene: TRBD1; V gene: TRBV5-1; J gene: TRBJ2-7; clone size: few
CDR3 DNA: TGCGCCAGCAGCTCGGACGCCCTAACGGCCAAAAACATTCAGTACTTC; CDR3 protein: CASSSDALTAKNIQYF; D gene: .; V gene: TRBV5-1; J gene: TRBJ2-4; clone size: few
CDR3 DNA: TGCAGTGCGCCGACTAGCGGGAACCCCACAGATACGCAGTATTTT; CDR3 protein: CSAPTSGNPTDTQYF; D gene: TRBD2; V gene: TRBV20-1; J gene: TRBJ2-3; clone size: .
CDR3 DNA: TGCGCCAGCAGCTTGGATGGGACAGGGGTGAATGAGCAGTTCTTC; CDR3 protein: CASSLDGTGVNEQFF; D gene: TRBD1; V gene: TRBV5-1; J gene: TRBJ2-1; clone size: .
CDR3 DNA: TGCGCCAGCAGCTTCGGAACAGGGATCGGATCGCCCCTCCACTTT; CDR3 protein: CASSFGTGIGSPLHF; D gene: .; V gene: TRBV5-1; J gene: TRBJ1-6; clone size: once
CDR3 DNA: TGTGCCAGTAGTATACCCCTAGGGGACCAGTACTTC; CDR3 protein: CASSIPLGDQYF; D gene: .; V gene: TRBV19; J gene: TRBJ2-5; clone size: .
CDR3 DNA: TGCGCCAGCAGCCTCGGGACAGGGGCCGAGCCCCAGCATTTT; CDR3 protein: CASSLGTGAEPQHF; D gene: TRBD1; V gene: TRBV5-1; J gene: TRBJ1-5; clone size: few
CDR3 DNA: TGTGCCAGCAGACGAGGTGGGGAGAATTCACCCCTCCACTTT; CDR3 protein: CASRRGGENSPLHF; D gene: .; V gene: TRBV7-9; J gene: TRBJ1-6; clone size: .
CDR3 DNA: TGTGCCAGCAGTTATATGTCTAGCGGGAATAACAATGAGCAGTTCTTC; CDR3 protein: CASSYMSSGNNNEQFF; D gene: TRBD2; V gene: TRBV6-5; J gene: TRBJ2-1; clone size: .
CDR3 DNA: TGTGCCAGCTCACCTTACAGGCGGGAGAACTATGGCTACACCTTC; CDR3 protein: CASSPYRRENYGYTF; D gene: .; V gene: TRBV18; J gene: TRBJ1-2; clone size: few
CDR3 DNA: TGTGCCAGCGGACCCTACGAGCAGTACTTC; CDR3 protein: CASGPYEQYF; D gene: .; V gene: TRBV27; J gene: TRBJ2-7; clone size: .
CDR3 DNA: TGTGCCAGCGCTACGGGAGGTTTTGGCTACACCTTC; CDR3 protein: CASATGGFGYTF; D gene: .; V gene: TRBV28; J gene: TRBJ1-2; clone size: few
CDR3 DNA: TGTGCCAGCAGCGTAGCCGGGACAGGGGGCTCCTACGAGCAGTACTTC; CDR3 protein: CASSVAGTGGSYEQYF; D gene: TRBD1; V gene: TRBV9; J gene: TRBJ2-7; clone size: .
CDR3 DNA: TGTGCCGGCAGCTTCCCGACAGGGATAGACTACGAGCAGTACTTC; CDR3 protein: CAGSFPTGIDYEQYF; D gene: TRBD1; V gene: TRBV2; J gene: TRBJ2-7; clone size: .
CDR3 DNA: TGCGCCAGCAGCTTGTGGGACCTAAACACTGAAGCTTTCTTT; CDR3 protein: CASSLWDLNTEAFF; D gene: .; V gene: TRBV5-1; J gene: TRBJ1-1; clone size: few
CDR3 DNA: TGTGCCAGCAGAGCTACTAGCGGGAGCATTCAGTACAATGAGCAGTTCTTC; CDR3 protein: CASRATSGSIQYNEQFF; D gene: TRBD2; V gene: TRBV11-3; J gene: TRBJ2-1; clone size: .
CDR3 DNA: TGCGCCAGCAGCACCGACAAATATGGCTACACCTTC; CDR3 protein: CASSTDKYGYTF; D gene: .; V gene: TRBV5-1; J gene: TRBJ1-2; clone size: .
CDR3 DNA: TGTGCCAGCAGCGATCCCGGGACTAGCGGGGGCTCCTACAATGAGCAGTTCTTC; CDR3 protein: CASSDPGTSGGSYNEQFF; D gene: TRBD2; V gene: TRBV2; J gene: TRBJ2-1; clone size: .
CDR3 DNA: TGTGCCAGCAGTTTATTCTCCCTAGCGGGAGCTAAATGGGGTGAGCAGTTCTTC; CDR3 protein: CASSLFSLAGAKWGEQFF; D gene: TRBD2; V gene: TRBV28; J gene: TRBJ2-1; clone size: .
CDR3 DNA: TGTGCCACCAGTCGGTTGGGGGAGCTGTTTTTT; CDR3 protein: CATSRLGELFF; D gene: .; V gene: TRBV24-1; J gene: TRBJ2-2; clone size: .
CDR3 DNA: TGTGCCAGCAGGGGGGGCTCCTCTAGCGACAAAAACATTCAGTACTTC; CDR3 protein: CASRGGSSSDKNIQYF; D gene: .; V gene: TRBV6-1; J gene: TRBJ2-4; clone size: few